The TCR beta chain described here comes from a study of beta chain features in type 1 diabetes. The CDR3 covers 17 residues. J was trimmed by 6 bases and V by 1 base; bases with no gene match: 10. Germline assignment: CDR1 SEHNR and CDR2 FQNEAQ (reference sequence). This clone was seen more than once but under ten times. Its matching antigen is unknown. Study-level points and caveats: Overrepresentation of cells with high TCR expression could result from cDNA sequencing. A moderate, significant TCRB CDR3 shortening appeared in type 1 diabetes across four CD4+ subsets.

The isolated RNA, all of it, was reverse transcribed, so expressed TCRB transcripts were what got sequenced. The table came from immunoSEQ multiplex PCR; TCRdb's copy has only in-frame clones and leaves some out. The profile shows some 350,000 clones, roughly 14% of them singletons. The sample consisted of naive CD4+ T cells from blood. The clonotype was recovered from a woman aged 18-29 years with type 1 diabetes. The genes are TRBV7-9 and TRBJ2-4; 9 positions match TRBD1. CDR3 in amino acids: CASSLGLQGASLNIQYF. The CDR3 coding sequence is TGTGCCAGCAGCTTAGGCCTACAGGGGGCTAGCCTAAACATTCAGTACTTC. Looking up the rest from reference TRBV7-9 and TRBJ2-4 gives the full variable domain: DTGVSQNPRHKITKRGQNVTFRCDPISEHNRLYWYRQTLGQGPEFLTYFQNEAQLEKSRLLSDRFSAERPKGSFSTLEIQRTEQGDSAMYLCASSLGLQGASLNIQYFGAGTRLSVL.